These 22 T cell receptor beta chains share one sample of origin, sequenced in a study of blood T cell repertoires in COVID-19. Assay: immunoSEQ multiplex PCR; the TCRdb copy retains only in-frame clones and omits some. The data show about 170,000 clones, about four fifths seen once. The source material was peripheral blood. These receptors were collected from an elderly woman with active or convalescent COVID-19.

This sequence joins TRBV14 and TRBJ2-1; D might be TRBD2 (5 bases). Looked up from germline, CDR1 is SGHDN and CDR2 is FVKESK. V lost 3 bases to trimming and J lost 9 bases, with 15 bases between them. The CDR3 is made up of 14 amino acids. DNA for the CDR3: TGTGCCAGCAGCCATGGAACTAGTTCTTTTGAGCAGTTCTTC. Translating gives CASSHGTSSFEQFF. The whole variable domain, remainder taken from reference TRBV14 and TRBJ2-1, is EAGVTQFPSHSVIEKGQTVTLRCDPISGHDNLYWYRRVMGKEIKFLLHFVKESKQDESGMPNNRFLAERTGGTYSTLKVQPAELEDSGVYFCASSHGTSSFEQFFGPGTRLTVL.

This rearrangement joins TRBV9 to TRBJ2-5; the D gene is possibly TRBD1 (5 bases). V dropped 3 bases and J dropped 0 bases, with 6 bases sitting between them. The CDR3 is made up of 13 amino acids. Germline V gene sequence: CDR1 SGDLS, CDR2 YYNGEE. CDR3 nucleotide sequence: TGTGCCAGCAGCGGGACAAACCAAGAGACCCAGTACTTC. Protein sequence: CASSGTNQETQYF.

The chain combines TRBV25-1 with TRBJ1-1; 8 bases align to TRBD1. This CDR3 region has 14 residues. Germline lookup yields CDR1 MGHDK and CDR2 SYGVNS. V dropped 3 bases and J dropped 4; count of bases not matched to a gene: 4. The CDR3 reads CASSETGVGTEAFF. The CDR3, as DNA: TGTGCCAGCAGTGAGACAGGGGTGGGCACTGAAGCTTTCTTT.

The chain employs TRBV27 and TRBJ2-7; 10 positions agree with TRBD2. CDR1 and CDR2 (germline): MNHEY, SMNVEV (reference sequence). Trimming cost V 6 bases and J 10 bases; bases outside gene matches: 12. CDR3 length equals 14 residues. The CDR3: CASSPTSGEYPQYF. CDR3 DNA sequence: TGTGCCAGCAGCCCCACTAGCGGGGAGTATCCCCAGTACTTC.

The V gene is TRBV28, the J gene TRBJ1-5; D gene unclear. The V and J ends lost 3 bases and 2 bases respectively, with 2 bases between them. The germline CDR1 and CDR2 sequences are MDHEN and SYDVKM. This CDR3 region has 12 residues. CDR3 sequence (DNA): TGTGCCAGCAGTTTCGGCAATCAGCCCCAGCATTTT. Residues: CASSFGNQPQHF. Full variable domain (missing parts from reference TRBV28 and TRBJ1-5): DVKVTQSSRYLVKRTGEKVFLECVQDMDHENMFWYRQDPGLGLRLIYFSYDVKMKEKGDIPEGYSVSREKKERFSLILESASTNQTSMYLCASSFGNQPQHFGDGTRLSIL.

J is TRBJ2-5 and V is TRBV19; 9 nucleotides align to TRBD1. This CDR3 contains 16 residues. J was trimmed by 5 bases and V by 3 bases; bases with no gene match: 10. Germline V gene sequence: CDR1 LNHDA, CDR2 SQIVND (reference sequence). For the CDR3, the DNA is TGTGCCAGTAGTATTAACGGGAACAGGGGGCAGGAGACCCAGTACTTC. Its protein product is CASSINGNRGQETQYF.

J is TRBJ2-5 and V is TRBV5-1; TRBD2 matches at 13 bases. The germline V gene encodes CDR1 SGHRS and CDR2 YFSETQ. V was clipped by 5 bases and J by 4 bases; unmatched bases: 2. The CDR3 has 14 residues. CDR3 sequence (DNA): TGCGCCAGCAGACTAGCGGGAGGGACAGAGACCCAGTACTTC. It encodes CASRLAGGTETQYF.

The chain combines TRBV5-1 with TRBJ2-1; 11 nucleotides align to TRBD2. CDR3 length: 16 residues. J lost 4 bases, V lost 4 bases, and 7 bases had no gene match. Germline CDR1 is SGHRS and CDR2 is YFSETQ. The CDR3 region has the DNA TGCGCCAGCAGCCTGCTAGGGACTAGCGGTTACAATGAGCAGTTCTTC. It encodes CASSLLGTSGYNEQFF.

The chain links TRBV6-6 to TRBJ2-5; 9 positions match TRBD2. Germline V CDR1 and CDR2: MNHNY, SVGAGI (reference sequence). V was clipped by 6 bases and J by 7 bases; unmatched bases: 12. The CDR3 consists of 15 residues. The CDR3 bases are TGTGCCAGCAGCGTGACTAGCGGAGACATGGGGACCCAGTACTTC. Encoded protein: CASSVTSGDMGTQYF.

Worth noting for this clone: This sample also contains other DNA sequences that code for the same CDR3. The V call is TRBV28, the J call TRBJ2-2; D gene ambiguous. Germline CDR1 is MDHEN and CDR2 is SYDVKM. This CDR3 spans 11 amino acids. Between the trimmed V and J ends, which lost 6 bases and 6 bases, there was a span of 5 bases. The CDR3 region is CASSSPGELFF. The DNA of the CDR3 is TGTGCCAGCAGCTCTCCCGGGGAGCTGTTTTTT.

This chain links TRBV5-1 with TRBJ2-7; tentative D call: TRBD2 (6 bases). Germline V gene data show CDR1 as SGHRS and CDR2 as YFSETQ. The CDR3 totals 14 residues. Trimming shortened V by 10 bases and J by 7 bases, and 24 bases separated the two germline ends. CDR3 in amino acids: CAPIEMGGMGEQYF. The CDR3 DNA follows: TGCGCCCCCATCGAGATGGGGGGAATGGGGGAGCAGTACTTC.

The chain joins TRBV4-2 to TRBJ2-7, with no clear D. The CDR3 runs to 15 residues. V shed 0 bases and J shed 2 bases, with 11 bases lying between them. CDR1 is LGHNA, CDR2 YNFKEQ, per germline. In nucleotides, the CDR3 is TGTGCCAGCAGCCAAGAACCCGGCCTAGCCTACGAGCAGTACTTC. It codes for CASSQEPGLAYEQYF.

The chain recombines TRBV5-1 with TRBJ2-5; tentative D call: TRBD2 (5 bases). This CDR3 has 15 residues. The germline V gene has CDR1 SGHRS and CDR2 YFSETQ. The germline V and J ends were trimmed by 1 base and 3 bases, with 13 bases remaining between them. CDR3 sequence: CASSLFTGWEETQYF. The DNA of the CDR3 is TGCGCCAGCAGCTTGTTCACGGGGTGGGAAGAGACCCAGTACTTC.

This chain uses TRBV7-8 with TRBJ1-3; 8 nucleotides align to TRBD1. CDR3 length: 17 residues. The germline V gene has CDR1 SGHVS and CDR2 FQNEAQ. The V segment lost 0 bases and the J segment 0 bases; nucleotides outside the gene matches: 4. The CDR3 loop is CASSLAGTGSSGNTIYF. The CDR3 DNA follows: TGTGCCAGCAGCTTAGCCGGGACAGGCAGCTCTGGAAACACCATATATTTT.

The CDR3 DNA reads TGTGCCAGCAGTATCAGGAACGCGAACACCGGGGAGCTGTTTTTT. It yields the protein CASSIRNANTGELFF. The V call is TRBV6-5, the J call TRBJ2-2; no definite D call. The germline CDR1 and CDR2 sequences are MNHEY and SVGAGI. The ends were cut back, 5 bases at V and 0 bases at J, with 10 bases in the middle. There are 15 residues in the CDR3.

V gene TRBV6-1 combines with J gene TRBJ1-2; no definite D call. CDR1 is MNHNS, CDR2 SASEGT, per germline. The CDR3 spans 15 residues. The V and J ends lost 0 bases and 8 bases respectively, with 16 bases between them. The CDR3 nucleotides are TGTGCCAGCAGTGAAGCGCATGGCGGGCTTGAGGGCTACACCTTC. Its protein is CASSEAHGGLEGYTF.

The rearrangement joins TRBV28 to TRBJ2-1; 8 bases agree with TRBD2. J lost 7 bases, V lost 10 bases, and 9 bases had no gene match. CDR1 is MDHEN, CDR2 SYDVKM, per germline. This CDR3 is built from 13 residues. The DNA for the CDR3 is TGTGCCACCACCAGCGGGAGTGTAAATGAGCAGTTCTTC. It codes for CATTSGSVNEQFF.

The V and J genes are TRBV28 and TRBJ1-1; D may be TRBD1 (5 bases). Looked up from germline, CDR1 is MDHEN and CDR2 is SYDVKM. The CDR3 runs to 12 residues. V lost 6 bases and J 2 bases, leaving 7 bases between the germline ends. The CDR3 sequence: CASRGGNTEAFF. The DNA for the CDR3 is TGTGCCAGCAGGGGGGGAAACACTGAAGCTTTCTTT.

The chain links TRBV7-2 to TRBJ1-2, with D uncertain. Trimming took off 0 bases at V and 4 bases at J, with 6 bases between the two ends. The CDR3 loop spans 13 amino acids. Looked up from germline, CDR1 is SGHTA and CDR2 is FQGNSA. The chain's CDR3 is CASSLAAGYGYTF. The DNA of the CDR3 is TGTGCCAGCAGCTTAGCGGCAGGCTATGGCTACACCTTC.

This clone has only a few counts. This CDR3 is CASSSGAPSQPQHF. For the CDR3, the DNA is TGCGCCAGCAGCTCAGGGGCACCCAGTCAGCCCCAGCATTTT. The chain couples TRBV5-1 to TRBJ1-5, with D perhaps TRBD1 (6 bases). Trimming removed 3 bases at V and 6 bases at J, with 13 bases between. This CDR3 is built from 14 residues. CDR1 and CDR2 (germline): SGHRS, YFSETQ.

The J gene is TRBJ2-5, the V gene TRBV7-8; 7 bases map to TRBD2. This CDR3 has 14 residues. In germline, CDR1 is SGHVS, CDR2 FQNEAQ. Losses at the gene ends were 6 bases for V and 4 bases for J; bases not matched to a gene: 8. The CDR3 sequence: CASRKSGTGETQYF. The CDR3 region has the DNA TGTGCCAGCAGGAAAAGCGGGACTGGAGAGACCCAGTACTTC.

The gene calls are TRBV19 and TRBJ2-2; 15 bases match TRBD2. Germline assignment: CDR1 LNHDA and CDR2 SQIVND (reference sequence). J gave up 5 bases and V 3 bases, and 10 bases lay outside the gene matches. CDR3 length equals 19 residues. For the CDR3, the DNA is TGTGCCAGTAGTATCGGAAGTTGGGGACTAGCGGGAGGAACCGGGGAGCTGTTTTTT. Translating gives CASSIGSWGLAGGTGELFF. Variable domain in full (rest from reference TRBV19 and TRBJ2-2): DGGITQSPKYLFRKEGQNVTLSCEQNLNHDAMYWYRQDPGQGLRLIYYSQIVNDFQKGDIAEGYSVSREKKESFPLTVTSAQKNPTAFYLCASSIGSWGLAGGTGELFFGEGSRLTVL.